This passage covers 20 T cell receptor beta chains from one sample sequenced in a study of T cell clonality in common variable immunodeficiency. Broader study findings: Reportedly, TCR beta sequences from common variable immunodeficiency showed fewer deletions and N-nucleotide insertions.

Only in-frame clones appear in the TCRdb table, and some are missing; sequencing was by immunoSEQ multiplex PCR. The sample has tens of thousands of clones, none seen only once. Their antigens remain unidentified. Sequenced material: peripheral blood mononuclear cells. The receptors stem from a human donor with common variable immunodeficiency.

On this clone itself: The read gets to within 3 residues of the CDR3 end, and the germline J gene fills in the rest. The rearrangement joins TRBV2 to TRBJ2-2; TRBD2 matches 8 bases. The V and J ends lost 0 bases and 8 bases, in that order; junction bases with no gene match: 2. CDR3 size: 14 residues. Germline CDR1 reads SNHLY; CDR2 reads FYNNEI. The CDR3 DNA, read in part, is TGTGCCAGCAGTGAAGCGCGGGGGGCGGGGGAG. Protein: CASSEARGAGE. The full CDR3 protein is CASSEARGAGELFF.

Ten or more counts support this clone. The read gets to within 3 residues of the CDR3 end, and the germline J gene fills in the rest. This sequence joins TRBV5-1 and TRBJ2-3; tentative D call: TRBD1 (5 bases). Germline CDR1 is SGHRS and CDR2 is YFSETQ. This CDR3 has 15 amino acids. V shed 3 bases and J shed 2 bases, with 13 bases lying between them. The CDR3 region is CASSSSTEDTDTQYF. CDR3 DNA, as far as it was read: TGCGCCAGCAGCTCTTCGACAGAAGACACAGATACG.

This clone occurred a few times. The read halts 3 residues ahead of the CDR3 end, with the missing end drawn from the germline J gene. V gene TRBV7-3 combines with J gene TRBJ1-1; D gene uncertain. CDR3 size: 13 residues. V was clipped by 5 bases and J by 1 base, with 8 bases between them. Germline lookup yields CDR1 SGHTA and CDR2 FQGTGA. The CDR3 here is CASSPGANTEAFF. The part of the CDR3 DNA that was read is TGTGCCAGCAGCCCAGGAGCGAACACTGAA. The whole variable domain, remainder taken from reference TRBV7-3 and TRBJ1-1, is GAGVSQTPSNKVTEKGKYVELRCDPISGHTALYWYRQSLGQGPEFLIYFQGTGAADDSGLPNDRFFAVRPEGSVSTLKIQRTERGDSAVYLCASSPGANTEAFFGQGTRLTVV.

This clone was seen only a few times. The read ends 3 residues early relative to the CDR3; the germline J gene fills the gap. The chain joins TRBV13 to TRBJ1-1; D is possibly TRBD1 (6 bases). The V end lost 4 bases, the J end lost 2 bases, and 11 bases lay between the germline ends. The CDR3 totals 14 residues. From germline, CDR1 is PRHDT and CDR2 FYEKMQ (reference sequence). This chain's CDR3 is CASSSDSLNTEAFF. The covered CDR3 bases are TGTGCCAGCAGCTCGGACAGCCTCAACACTGAA. Complete variable domain (other parts from reference TRBV13 and TRBJ1-1): AAGVIQSPRHLIKEKRETATLKCYPIPRHDTVYWYQQGPGQDPQFLISFYEKMQSDKGSIPDRFSAQQFSDYHSELNMSSLELGDSALYFCASSSDSLNTEAFFGQGTRLTVV.

This clone turned up a few times. The read terminates 3 residues before the CDR3 end, so the remaining end is supplied by the germline J gene. The chain links TRBV30 to TRBJ1-5; tentative D call: TRBD1 (5 bases). Between the trimmed V and J ends, which lost 0 bases and 6 bases, there was a span of 9 bases. The length of the CDR3 is 13 residues. Germline-derived CDR1 and CDR2 are GTSNPN and SVGIG (reference sequence). Partial CDR3 DNA: TGTGCCTGGAGTGTACAGGCAAGTCAGCCC. This sequence encodes CAWSVQASQP. The full-length CDR3 reads as CAWSVQASQPQHF.

This clone was counted only a few times. The CDR3 goes on 3 residues after the read ends, and that part is filled in from the germline J gene. The chain couples TRBV19 to TRBJ1-1, with a possible D match to TRBD1 (5 bases). The V end was cut by 5 bases, the J end by 5 bases, with 12 bases between. The CDR3 totals 13 residues. Germline CDR1 LNHDA, CDR2 SQIVND (reference sequence). The part of the CDR3 DNA that was read is TGTGCCAGTAGTCGCCAGGGTTGGACTGAA. Its protein is CASSRQGWTE. The whole CDR3 region reads CASSRQGWTEAFF.

This clone was seen more than once but under ten times. The read terminates 3 residues before the CDR3 end, so the remaining end is supplied by the germline J gene. The V call is TRBV19, the J call TRBJ2-5, with D unclear. This CDR3 comprises 11 residues. Trimming removed 3 bases at V and 5 bases at J, with 4 bases between. The germline CDR1 and CDR2 sequences are LNHDA and SQIVND (reference sequence). Partial CDR3 DNA: TGTGCCAGTAGTATGAGGGAGACC. It translates to CASSMRET. The CDR3 in its entirety is CASSMRETQYF.

This clone was detected many times. The CDR3 end is not reached by the read, which stops 3 residues before it; the germline J gene fills it in. The chain recombines TRBV5-1 with TRBJ1-2; weak D call: TRBD1 (6 bases). V gave up 3 bases and J gave up 7 bases, with 28 bases separating them. Germline V CDR1 and CDR2: SGHRS, YFSETQ. The CDR3 spans 18 residues. The CDR3 is CASSWGGSGTPSLSGYTF. CDR3 DNA (partial): TGCGCCAGCAGCTGGGGAGGGTCCGGGACACCCTCCTTATCTGGC.

Concerning this clone itself: The read gets to within 3 residues of the CDR3 end, and the germline J gene fills in the rest. The chain links TRBV18 to TRBJ1-1; no firm D call. V was trimmed by 0 bases and J by 5 bases, leaving 7 bases between them. Germline V gene data show CDR1 as KGHSH and CDR2 as LQKENI. The CDR3 is 13 residues long. The CDR3 bases that were read are TGTGCCAGCTCACCACCCGGGTGGACTGAA. Amino acid sequence: CASSPPGWTE. The complete CDR3 reads CASSPPGWTEAFF.

In this sample, this clone turned up a few times. The read ends 3 residues before the CDR3 terminus; that terminus is restored from the germline J gene. V usage is TRBV30 and J usage is TRBJ2-1, with D unresolved. This CDR3 is 13 amino acids long. V gave up 1 base and J gave up 7 bases, with 11 bases separating them. In germline, CDR1 is GTSNPN, CDR2 SVGIG (reference sequence). CDR3 DNA (partial): TGTGCCTGGAGTGCCTTACAGTATAATGAG. It yields the protein CAWSALQYNE. The full CDR3 protein is CAWSALQYNEQFF.

The sample holds many counts of this clone. The missing CDR3 end, 3 residues past where the read stops, is filled in from the germline J gene. The chain carries TRBV14 and TRBJ1-6, with D uncertain. The CDR3 extends over 15 amino acids. Trimming took off 4 bases at V and 1 base at J, with 8 bases between the two ends. Germline V lookup: CDR1 SGHDN, CDR2 FVKESK. The CDR3 spells CASSPFSSYNSPLHF. Partial CDR3 DNA: TGTGCCAGCAGCCCCTTTAGTTCCTATAATTCACCC.

In the case of this clone: The read gets to within 3 residues of the CDR3 end, and the germline J gene fills in the rest. This rearrangement joins TRBV7-3 to TRBJ1-1; TRBD1 might be the D (5 bases). The germline V and J ends were trimmed by 4 bases and 4 bases, with 10 bases remaining between them. Germline values: CDR1 SGHTA, CDR2 FQGTGA. The CDR3 runs to 13 residues. Partial CDR3 DNA: TGTGCCAGCAGCTCAGGGCCCGTCACTGAA. Protein: CASSSGPVTE. The complete CDR3 protein is CASSSGPVTEAFF.

As to this clone: Sequencing ends 3 residues short of the CDR3 end; the germline J gene provides the rest. The chain carries TRBV30 and TRBJ1-6; weak D call: TRBD1 (5 bases). CDR1 is GTSNPN, CDR2 SVGIG, per germline (reference sequence). The V end lost 1 base, the J end lost 8 bases, and 24 bases lay between the germline ends. The CDR3 covers 18 residues. The sequenced part of the CDR3 DNA is TGTGCCTGGAGTGCCCTTCTTTTTGGGGGGGACCGCGATTCACCC. This codes for CAWSALLFGGDRDSP. The whole CDR3 sequence is CAWSALLFGGDRDSPLHF.

This clone has just a few counts. The read ends 3 residues early relative to the CDR3; the germline J gene fills the gap. The chain links TRBV6-2 or TRBV6-3 to TRBJ2-1; 12 nucleotides agree with TRBD2. The CDR3 totals 17 residues. Per germline, CDR1 MNHEY and CDR2 SVGEGT. J lost 8 bases, V lost 4 bases, and 12 bases had no gene match. CDR3 sequence reads: CASSWRASGGAGDEQFF. Incomplete CDR3 DNA: TGTGCCAGCAGTTGGAGGGCTAGCGGGGGGGCTGGTGATGAG.

This clone has a handful of counts. The observed sequence ends 3 residues before the CDR3 terminus, with the missing tail filled in from the germline J gene. The rearrangement uses TRBV5-6 and TRBJ2-3; 9 bases fit TRBD1. Unmatched junction bases numbered 5, after V lost 4 bases and J lost 5 bases. Germline V gene data show CDR1 as SGHDT and CDR2 as YYEEEE. The CDR3 has 14 amino acids. This chain's CDR3 is CASSIQGAIDTQYF. The sequenced part of the CDR3 DNA is TGTGCCAGCAGCATACAGGGGGCCATAGATACG.

This clone has at least ten counts. The CDR3 end lies 3 residues beyond the end of the read and is filled in from the germline J gene. J is TRBJ2-3 and V is TRBV14; 7 nucleotides agree with TRBD2. The CDR3 loop spans 14 amino acids. The germline CDR1 and CDR2 sequences are SGHDN and FVKESK. Trimming cost V 10 bases and J 0 bases; bases outside gene matches: 7. The sequenced CDR3 bases are TGTGCCACCAAAAGCGGGGACAGCACAGATACG. Protein: CATKSGDSTDT. The full CDR3 is CATKSGDSTDTQYF.

Turning to this clone: With the read ending 3 residues before the CDR3 end, the germline J gene is used to fill in that end. V gene TRBV18 combines with J gene TRBJ1-1, with D possibly TRBD1 on 6 matching bases. The ends were cut back, 5 bases at V and 0 bases at J, with 13 bases in the middle. The CDR3 has 15 amino acids. Per the germline V gene, CDR1 is KGHSH and CDR2 is LQKENI. The sequenced CDR3 bases are TGTGCCAGCTCAGTGGAACAGGGTTTGAACACTGAA. Translation: CASSVEQGLNTE. The whole CDR3 sequence reads CASSVEQGLNTEAFF.

Notes on this clone: The read finishes 3 residues shy of the CDR3 end, and the germline J gene is used to complete it. V is TRBV2 and J is TRBJ1-5, with D unresolved. Trimming shortened V by 2 bases and J by 9 bases, and 11 bases separated the two germline ends. Looked up from germline, CDR1 is SNHLY and CDR2 is FYNNEI. The CDR3 is 13 residues long. The CDR3 DNA, read in part, is TGTGCCAGCAGTGAAATAGGGTTAACGCCC. Protein: CASSEIGLTP. The full-length CDR3 reads as CASSEIGLTPQHF.

Points on this clone: Read coverage stops 3 residues before the CDR3 terminus; the germline J gene supplies the remainder. The chain links TRBV7-6 to TRBJ2-5, with a weak D call TRBD1 (6 bases). CDR3 size: 14 residues. V lost 0 bases and J 2 bases, leaving 7 bases between the germline ends. Germline loops: CDR1 SGHVS, CDR2 FNYEAQ. The part of the CDR3 DNA that was read is TGTGCCAGCAGCTTAGCGCAGGGGCAAGAGACC. It translates to CASSLAQGQET. The full CDR3 sequence reads CASSLAQGQETQYF.

Concerning this clone: The CDR3 end lies 3 residues beyond the end of the read and is filled in from the germline J gene. This chain joins TRBV20-1 and TRBJ2-1, with 10 bases lining up with TRBD1. The CDR3 spans 14 residues. Per the germline V gene, CDR1 is DFQATT and CDR2 is SNEGSKA (reference sequence). Trimming cost V 3 bases and J 4 bases; bases outside gene matches: 3. Partial CDR3 DNA: TGCAGTGCTAGCCGGACAGGGGGGTACAATGAG. It yields the protein CSASRTGGYNE. The CDR3 as a whole reads CSASRTGGYNEQFF.